This T cell receptor beta chain came from a study of control samples from healthy donors and cancer patients (dated by TCRdb to about 2020). The library was produced with the immunoSEQ multiplex PCR assay. The immuneACCESS repertoire file appears here via TCRdb, limited to in-frame rearrangements. These files lack a portion of the clones; in checked studies, under half of the deficit traces to unresolved V genes, and the cause of the others is not known. The sample has some 100,000 clones on record, 79% of them singletons. The ten largest clones take up about 10% of the sample. As regards this clone: Which antigen it targets is not known. Per-base quality was not reported, and no clone a single base away is much larger than it.

Relative to germline, V is 0 bases shorter and J is 2 bases shorter, with 9 bases between their ends. Including the terminal cysteine and phenylalanine, the CDR3 comprises 14 residues. Kept here is only the CDR3 DNA, which spans 42 bases and is read in frame from base 1. As encoded in the germline V gene, CDR1 is SGHRS while CDR2 is YFSETQ. Rearrangement joined TRBV5-1 to TRBJ2-7, with no reliable assignment of the D segment. This sequence was found in a woman aged 30 to 39 in good health. The specimen sequenced was blood. At the DNA level, the sequence is TGCGCCAGCAGCTTGGGGGCTCCCCCCTACGAGCAGTACTTC. Its protein is CASSLGAPPYEQYF.